This T cell receptor (beta chain) stems from a study of CD8 T cells in acute hepatitis C reinfection. Time point defined: naive CD8 control sorted from an acute-time-point sample. Trimming pared 4 bases from V and 0 bases from J, leaving 10 bases between. CDR1 and CDR2 (germline): MDHEN, SYDVKM. This CDR3 region has 15 residues. Sequenced by immunoSEQ multiplex PCR; TCRdb stores in-frame clones only, minus some. The table has about 38,000 clones, around nine tenths seen once; the top ten hold 0.4% to 0.5%. The origin of this receptor is a man aged 25-45 years with chronic hepatitis C. Sequenced sample: naive CD8+ T cells from PBMCs. This sequence joins TRBV28 and TRBJ1-5; D call uncertain. The CDR3 DNA sequence: TGTGCCAGCAGTTCCGGGGTCAATAGCAATCAGCCCCAGCATTTT. Translating gives CASSSGVNSNQPQHF.